The clone carrying this T cell receptor beta chain was detected many times. Its target is unknown. These data originate in a study of T-cell reconstitution after alpha-beta-depleted transplantation in children. V was shortened by 5 bases and J by 4 bases, with 12 bases between the two germline ends. Germline CDR1 reads SEHNR; CDR2 reads FQNEAQ (reference sequence). The CDR3 spans 14 residues. TCRbeta library construction was performed incorporating unique molecular identifiers. TCRdb re-called the PCR reads with MiXCR, one entry per CDR3 protein. The sample consists of some 150,000 distinct CDR3 sequences, 7.5% to 9% of them appearing once. Study conclusions and caveats: In some patients, recipient T cells and intrathymic progenitors surviving conditioning explained high day-60 diversity. Reportedly, roughly two months post-transplant, alpha-beta T cells arose from several hundred expanded graft clones. T cells produced anew were the main source of T-cell counts and diversity one year after transplant.

The material sequenced was PBMCs, mostly from graft donor cells, taken 180 days after TCRalphabeta/CD19-depleted stem cell transplant. The J gene is TRBJ1-5, the V gene TRBV7-9; no clear D. The clonotype was recovered from a female patient between 2 and 10 years old who had a stem cell transplant for congenital amegakaryocytic thrombocytopenia, so the T cells may come from the graft donor. CDR3 sequence reads: CASSPTVGNQPQHF. CDR3 nucleotide sequence: TGTGCCAGCAGCCCCACGGTGGGAAATCAGCCCCAGCATTTT.